This record looks at one T cell receptor beta chain sequence and its context. Which antigen it targets is not known. The record has no base qualities; no much larger clone is one base away. This record comes from a study of T cell repertoires in cytomegalovirus infection (dated by TCRdb to about 2019). For the wider study: The peptide stimulations were aimed at well-studied HLA-B-restricted epitopes as well as recently identified HLA-C-restricted CMV epitopes, whose presentation resists viral immunomodulation. Donor HLA type was relevant to the analysis, because carriage of CMV infection together with the matching HLA type was indicated by public TCR beta signatures. Study-wide findings and limitations: The ex vivo response was dominated by HLA-C-restricted CMV-specific TCR beta clonotypes, which also provided the single most frequent clonotype in two of eight donors. In both this cohort and an independent roughly 400-donor cohort, the cumulative frequency of public TCR beta family members distinguished carriers of CMV infection plus the relevant HLA type.

Sequencing used an Illumina HiSeq 1500. The public reads were quality trimmed at Q25 with fastp and then assembled into clones with MiXCR by TCRdb, keeping productive beta chains. Every distinct CDR3 protein forms one entry, paired with its most common genes and DNA. In this sample the table shows about 830,000 distinct CDR3 sequences, around a third of which occur a single time. Around 12% of the sample belongs to the ten largest clones. CDR1 and CDR2 (SGHTA, FQGNSA) derive from the germline V gene. V was cut back by 1 base and J by 4 bases, leaving a gap of 10 bases between them. Taken from cysteine to phenylalanine, the CDR3 has 14 residues. Kept here is only the CDR3 DNA, which spans 42 bases and is read in frame from base 1. Taken with the paper, the label for treatment or condition translates to: in vitro stimulation with specific CMV peptide epitopes to enrich CMV-specific T cells.

Recombination linked TRBV7-2 to TRBJ2-5; no D segment can be confidently identified. Sequencing was performed on cultured CD8+ T cells from PBMCs, taken from culture after CMV antigen stimulation. The clonotype comes from a human donor in good health (CMV status not recorded). Some clones in this sample may be carry-over from other donors' samples. The CDR3: CASSLGRVIETQYF. The DNA sequence is as follows: TGTGCCAGCAGCTTAGGCCGGGTGATAGAGACCCAGTACTTC.